Each of the 26 T cell receptor beta chains below was sequenced from the same sample in a study of blood T cell repertoires in COVID-19. TCRdb keeps only in-frame clones here, not all; method: immunoSEQ multiplex PCR. The sample includes 200,000 or so clones, about 79% seen only once; the top ten take roughly 13%. Sequencing was done on a sample of peripheral blood. The receptor set was obtained from a human donor in a cohort sampled during active COVID-19.

The CDR3 DNA reads as TGTGCCAGCAGCTCCTTTAGCTATGGCTACACCTTC. Its translation: CASSSFSYGYTF. The genes are TRBV7-2 and TRBJ1-2; D remains unclear. Germline V gene sequence: CDR1 SGHTA, CDR2 FQGNSA. Deletions cut 4 bases from V and 4 bases from J, with 7 bases between. The CDR3 runs 12 residues.

This clone was recorded at least ten times. The rearrangement uses TRBV6-2 or TRBV6-3 and TRBJ1-5, with 9 nucleotides matching TRBD1. Germline V gives CDR1 MNHEY, CDR2 SVGEGT. V gave up 4 bases and J gave up 4 bases; unmatched junction bases: 11. The CDR3 is 17 residues long. The CDR3 reads CASSFPRDRALNQPQHF. CDR3 nucleotides: TGTGCCAGCAGTTTTCCCCGGGACAGGGCCCTTAATCAGCCCCAGCATTTT.

This clone was detected once. CDR3 in amino acids: CASSLRGGDISYTEAFF. DNA for the CDR3: TGTGCCAGCAGTCTCCGGGGGGGGGATATTAGTTACACTGAAGCTTTCTTT. This rearrangement joins TRBV27 to TRBJ1-1, with D perhaps TRBD1 (5 bases). V was trimmed by 5 bases and J by 3 bases, leaving 22 bases between them. This CDR3 has 17 amino acids. In germline, CDR1 is MNHEY, CDR2 SMNVEV (reference sequence).

The rearrangement joins TRBV11-2 to TRBJ2-2; 7 nucleotides align to TRBD2. Germline V lookup: CDR1 SGHAT, CDR2 FQNNGV. Unmatched junction bases numbered 4, after V lost 5 bases and J lost 1 base. CDR3 length equals 15 residues. The CDR3, as DNA: TGTGCCAGCAGCCCCCTAGCGGTGAACACCGGGGAGCTGTTTTTT. It is translated as CASSPLAVNTGELFF.

The chain recombines TRBV27 with TRBJ2-7; possibly TRBD2 for D (6 bases). CDR3 length equals 15 residues. The germline V gene has CDR1 MNHEY and CDR2 SMNVEV (reference sequence). The V end was cut by 5 bases, the J end by 2 bases, with 16 bases between. The CDR3 loop reads CASSRGNAGPYEQYF. The DNA of the CDR3 is TGTGCCAGCAGTCGAGGTAACGCGGGGCCCTACGAGCAGTACTTC.

V usage is TRBV7-9 and J usage is TRBJ2-1; 9 bases are shared with TRBD1. CDR1 is SEHNR and CDR2 is FQNEAQ in the germline V gene (reference sequence). The trim removed 5 bases at V and 1 base at J, leaving 6 bases unmatched. CDR3 length equals 16 residues. CDR3 sequence reads: CASSAGTGKSYNEQFF. Written as DNA, the CDR3 is TGTGCCAGCAGCGCCGGGACAGGGAAGTCCTACAATGAGCAGTTCTTC.

In nucleotides, the CDR3 is TGTGCCAGCAGCCCCCACGCTAGCGGGAGTTTCTACGAGCAGTACTTC. This encodes CASSPHASGSFYEQYF. This sequence joins TRBV7-2 and TRBJ2-7; 10 bases align to TRBD2. V gave up 5 bases and J gave up 3 bases; unmatched junction bases: 10. This CDR3 spans 16 amino acids. Germline V gene lookup returns CDR1 SGHTA and CDR2 FQGNSA. Filled out from reference TRBV7-2 and TRBJ2-7, the complete variable domain reads GAGVSQSPSNKVTEKGKDVELRCDPISGHTALYWYRQSLGQGLEFLIYFQGNSAPDKSGLPSDRFSAERTGGSVSTLTIQRTQQEDSAVYLCASSPHASGSFYEQYFGPGTRLTVT.

This chain connects TRBV4-1 to TRBJ2-1; TRBD2 agrees at 7 bases. The CDR3 has 13 residues. The V and J ends lost 4 bases and 7 bases, in that order; junction bases with no gene match: 4. In germline, CDR1 is MGHRA, CDR2 YSYEKL. The CDR3 nucleotides are TGCGCCAGCAGCCGGGCCGGGGGGAATGAGCAGTTCTTC. Its protein is CASSRAGGNEQFF.

A note on this clone: The sample holds other DNA sequences that translate to the same CDR3. The chain has TRBV30 and TRBJ2-7; no firm D call. Germline V gene lookup returns CDR1 GTSNPN and CDR2 SVGIG (reference sequence). Deletions cut 0 bases from V and 3 bases from J, with 3 bases between. The CDR3 is 11 amino acids. CDR3: CAWSVLYEQYF. CDR3 coding DNA: TGTGCCTGGAGTGTTCTCTACGAGCAGTACTTC.

The rearrangement uses TRBV15 and TRBJ2-7; a weak D match, TRBD2 (5 bases). Germline V CDR1 and CDR2: LNHNV, YYDKDF (reference sequence). Trimming stripped 4 bases from V and 2 bases from J, with 18 bases between. The CDR3 spans 16 residues. CDR3 amino acids: CATSTGLGTSAYEQYF. The CDR3 DNA reads TGTGCCACCAGCACCGGACTGGGCACATCGGCCTACGAGCAGTACTTC. Based on the CDR3 plus reference TRBV15 and TRBJ2-7, the full variable domain is DAMVIQNPRYQVTQFGKPVTLSCSQTLNHNVMYWYQQKSSQAPKLLFHYYDKDFNNEADTPDNFQSRRPNTSFCFLDIRSPGLGDTAMYLCATSTGLGTSAYEQYFGPGTRLTVT.

This chain joins TRBV4-2 and TRBJ2-2, with 9 bases fitting TRBD2. The CDR3 extends over 16 amino acids. V lost 0 bases and J lost 5; bases outside the gene matches: 4. Per germline, CDR1 LGHNA and CDR2 YNFKEQ. The chain's CDR3 is CASSQDSLAGTGELFF. The CDR3 bases are TGTGCCAGCAGCCAAGATTCTCTAGCGGGAACCGGGGAGCTGTTTTTT.

The gene calls are TRBV5-4 and TRBJ2-7; 9 bases fit TRBD2. CDR3 length equals 14 residues. V lost 4 bases, J lost 2 bases, and 4 bases stayed unmatched. Per the germline V gene, CDR1 is SGHNT and CDR2 is YYREEE (reference sequence). The CDR3 DNA reads as TGTGCCAGCAGCCTAGCGGGGCCTCCCTACGAGCAGTACTTC. It specifies CASSLAGPPYEQYF.

This chain uses TRBV5-1 with TRBJ2-3; 9 nucleotides align to TRBD2. Germline assignment: CDR1 SGHRS and CDR2 YFSETQ. V lost 1 base and J lost 2; bases outside the gene matches: 5. This CDR3 spans 16 amino acids. This chain's CDR3 is CASSLYAGGATDTQYF. CDR3 sequence (DNA): TGCGCCAGCAGCTTGTACGCGGGAGGGGCCACAGATACGCAGTATTTT.

Points on this clone: The sample holds other DNA sequences that translate to the same CDR3. The gene calls are TRBV2 and TRBJ2-6; D unclear. The V and J ends lost 6 bases and 3 bases respectively, with 6 bases between them. The CDR3 covers 13 residues. The V gene's germline CDR1 is SNHLY and CDR2 FYNNEI. CDR3 sequence reads: CASSTGGANVLTF. In DNA, the CDR3 is TGTGCCAGCAGCACCGGTGGGGCCAACGTCCTGACTTTC.

The V gene is TRBV7-8, the J gene TRBJ2-7; D might be TRBD1 (6 bases). The CDR3 has 13 residues. Germline V gene sequence: CDR1 SGHVS, CDR2 FQNEAQ. V gave up 6 bases and J gave up 3 bases, with 12 bases separating them. CDR3 sequence reads: CASRQGRLYEQYF. For the CDR3, the DNA is TGTGCCAGCAGACAGGGTAGACTCTACGAGCAGTACTTC.

The chain has TRBV27 and TRBJ2-5, with D maybe TRBD2 (6 bases). Germline CDR1 is MNHEY and CDR2 is SMNVEV (reference sequence). The V end was cut by 2 bases, the J end by 4 bases, with 8 bases between. There are 13 residues in the CDR3. The CDR3 loop reads CASSLRGGETQYF. CDR3 in DNA: TGTGCCAGCAGTTTACGGGGAGGAGAGACCCAGTACTTC.

V is TRBV19 and J is TRBJ2-6; 9 bases match TRBD1. Losses at the gene ends were 5 bases for V and 0 bases for J; bases not matched to a gene: 8. Germline V gene data show CDR1 as LNHDA and CDR2 as SQIVND (reference sequence). The CDR3 totals 18 residues. Written as DNA, the CDR3 is TGTGCCAGTAGTGTATCGGGACAGGGATACTCTGGGGCCAACGTCCTGACTTTC. Translating gives CASSVSGQGYSGANVLTF.

V usage is TRBV19 and J usage is TRBJ1-5; TRBD1 agrees at 8 bases. Germline V gene sequence: CDR1 LNHDA, CDR2 SQIVND (reference sequence). Trimming at V came to 3 bases and at J to 2 bases, leaving 9 bases not matched to a gene. The CDR3 is 17 residues long. CDR3 coding DNA: TGTGCCAGTAGTATCGGGCAGGGGGCGCGCGGCAATCAGCCCCAGCATTTT. Residues: CASSIGQGARGNQPQHF.

The rearrangement uses TRBV18 and TRBJ2-4; the D gene is possibly TRBD2 (5 bases). V was pared by 0 bases and J by 0 bases, with 12 bases between. The CDR3 runs 17 residues. CDR1 and CDR2 (germline): KGHSH, LQKENI. DNA of the CDR3: TGTGCCAGCTCACCACCCTATTCCGGGGTAGCCAAAAACATTCAGTACTTC. This encodes CASSPPYSGVAKNIQYF.

The chain has TRBV9 and TRBJ1-2, with 10 bases identical to TRBD1. Trimming removed 3 bases from V and 4 bases from J; junction bases left unmatched: 3. The CDR3 runs 14 residues. In germline, CDR1 is SGDLS, CDR2 YYNGEE. The CDR3 DNA reads TGTGCCAGCAGCGAGGGGACAGGGGCCTATGGCTACACCTTC. Encoded protein: CASSEGTGAYGYTF.

The chain combines TRBV5-3 with TRBJ1-5, with D possibly TRBD1 on 6 matching bases. TRBV5-3 is flagged as an ORF with uncertain function. The CDR3 spans 15 residues. V gave up 1 base and J gave up 7 bases, with 15 bases separating them. The CDR3 DNA reads TGTGCCAGAAGCTTGAATAGGGGAGGGGGACAGCCCCAGCATTTT. It codes for CARSLNRGGGQPQHF.

This clone has only a few counts. The genes are TRBV27 and TRBJ2-1; 7 bases line up with TRBD1. The CDR3 runs 14 residues. J was trimmed by 9 bases and V by 7 bases; bases with no gene match: 12. Germline CDR1 is MNHEY and CDR2 is SMNVEV (reference sequence). CDR3 DNA sequence: TGTGCCAGCACATGGGGTGTAGGGGGCGGTGAGCAGTTCTTC. The encoded protein is CASTWGVGGGEQFF.

The chain joins TRBV29-1 to TRBJ1-1; D is possibly TRBD1 (5 bases). CDR1 and CDR2 (germline): SQVTM, ANQGSEA. V gave up 7 bases and J gave up 5 bases, with 8 bases separating them. This CDR3 has 10 amino acids. The CDR3 sequence is CSGRQTEAFF. The CDR3 DNA reads as TGCAGCGGACGACAGACTGAAGCTTTCTTT.

In its sample, this clone was seen once. The gene calls are TRBV19 and TRBJ1-2; D gene ambiguous. V shed 3 bases and J shed 4 bases, with 9 bases lying between them. Germline values: CDR1 LNHDA, CDR2 SQIVND (reference sequence). The CDR3 spans 13 residues. This chain's CDR3 is CASSIPGFYGYTF. In DNA, the CDR3 is TGTGCCAGTAGTATCCCAGGATTCTATGGCTACACCTTC.

V gene TRBV4-1 combines with J gene TRBJ2-5; the match to TRBD1 covers 9 bases. After removal of 1 base from V and 5 bases from J, the junction contained 11 bases not matched to a gene. CDR3 length equals 17 residues. Germline CDR1 MGHRA, CDR2 YSYEKL. CDR3 coding DNA: TGCGCCAGCAGCCAAGGGCCCGGGACAGGGACTCGTGAGACCCAGTACTTC. This translates into CASSQGPGTGTRETQYF.

This clone was counted a few times. This sequence joins TRBV2 and TRBJ1-2, with D uncertain. The V and J ends lost 6 bases and 8 bases respectively, with 16 bases between them. The CDR3 has 13 amino acids. Germline CDR1 reads SNHLY; CDR2 reads FYNNEI. CDR3 nucleotides: TGTGCCAGCAGGGTACAGCTCCGGCGAGGCTACACCTTC. It specifies CASRVQLRRGYTF.